The 31 T cell receptor beta chains presented below share a single source sample, sequenced in a study of cytomegalovirus exposure and HLA in healthy donors. The primer mix had 60 Vbeta and 13 Jbeta primers. TCRdb keeps only in-frame clones here, not all; method: immunoSEQ multiplex PCR. The sample holds approximately 160,000 clones, about four fifths seen once. Sequenced sample: PBMCs. The source is a girl between 5 and 17 years old in good health and CMV-seropositive.

The chain has TRBV9 and TRBJ1-4; 12 positions agree with TRBD1. Germline values: CDR1 SGDLS, CDR2 YYNGEE. Trimming removed 3 bases from V and 5 bases from J; junction bases left unmatched: 11. This CDR3 contains 18 residues. CDR3 residues: CASSAPGTGGLANEKLFF. In DNA form, the CDR3 reads TGTGCCAGCAGCGCCCCCGGGACAGGGGGCCTCGCGAATGAAAAACTGTTTTTT.

V gene TRBV7-2 combines with J gene TRBJ2-3; TRBD2 might be the D (7 bases). Germline CDR1 reads SGHTA; CDR2 reads FQGNSA. V was cut by 0 bases and J by 5 bases, with 12 bases left in between. This CDR3 is built from 15 residues. The chain's CDR3 is CASSLARGGGDTQYF. DNA of the CDR3: TGTGCCAGCAGCTTAGCGCGAGGGGGGGGAGATACGCAGTATTTT. The full variable domain, rest sourced from reference TRBV7-2 and TRBJ2-3, is GAGVSQSPSNKVTEKGKDVELRCDPISGHTALYWYRQSLGQGLEFLIYFQGNSAPDKSGLPSDRFSAERTGGSVSTLTIQRTQQEDSAVYLCASSLARGGGDTQYFGPGTRLTVL.

The chain combines TRBV5-1 with TRBJ2-2; the match to TRBD2 covers 12 bases. This CDR3 comprises 16 residues. The ends lost 4 bases at V and 5 bases at J; junction bases unmatched: 6. Germline V gene sequence: CDR1 SGHRS, CDR2 YFSETQ. The CDR3 is CASSHGLAGMTGELFF. In DNA form, the CDR3 reads TGCGCCAGCAGCCACGGACTAGCGGGAATGACCGGGGAGCTGTTTTTT.

The chain is built from TRBV30 and TRBJ2-3; D is undetermined. The CDR3 has 11 amino acids. V was cut by 2 bases and J by 3 bases, with 3 bases left in between. Germline V gene data show CDR1 as GTSNPN and CDR2 as SVGIG (reference sequence). The chain's CDR3 is CAWSTTDTQYF. CDR3 DNA sequence: TGTGCCTGGAGTACTACAGATACGCAGTATTTT.

V is TRBV7-6 and J is TRBJ2-7; maybe TRBD2 (5 bases). Germline V gives CDR1 SGHVS, CDR2 FNYEAQ. The germline V and J ends were trimmed by 3 bases and 7 bases, with 13 bases remaining between them. There are 13 residues in the CDR3. The CDR3 nucleotides read TGTGCCAGCAGCTTTACGGGAACCGTGGAGCAGTACTTC. Protein sequence: CASSFTGTVEQYF.

This sequence joins TRBV6-5 and TRBJ1-1; D might be TRBD1 (5 bases). The CDR3 consists of 13 residues. V was shortened by 2 bases and J by 5 bases, with 9 bases between the two germline ends. Germline values: CDR1 MNHEY, CDR2 SVGAGI. The DNA for the CDR3 is TGTGCCAGCAGTTACCTGGGGCAGACTGAAGCTTTCTTT. Translating it yields CASSYLGQTEAFF.

J is TRBJ2-7 and V is TRBV4-1; 7 nucleotides match TRBD2. Germline CDR1 MGHRA, CDR2 YSYEKL. The CDR3 is made up of 17 amino acids. Germline trimming cut 0 bases from V and 3 bases from J; bases unmatched to any gene: 11. In nucleotides, the CDR3 is TGCGCCAGCAGCCAAGATAGGCTAGCGGCGGAGAACTACGAGCAGTACTTC. It yields the protein CASSQDRLAAENYEQYF.

The CDR3 loop reads CASSYGQGGNTIYF. The CDR3 DNA reads as TGTGCCAGCAGTTACGGGCAGGGTGGAAACACCATATATTTT. The chain links TRBV6-6 to TRBJ1-3, with D tentatively TRBD1 (5 bases). Trimming took 2 bases from V and 3 from J, leaving 8 bases between them. CDR3 length equals 14 residues. Germline CDR1 is MNHNY and CDR2 is SVGAGI (reference sequence).

The table lists this clone with a few counts. The chain has TRBV6-1 and TRBJ1-3, with D unclear. Trimming removed 6 bases at V and 0 bases at J, with 12 bases between. This CDR3 has 15 residues. Germline-derived CDR1 and CDR2 are MNHNS and SASEGT. The CDR3 loop is CASRAGPSSGNTIYF. The CDR3 DNA follows: TGTGCCAGCAGGGCGGGTCCTAGCTCTGGAAACACCATATATTTT.

This chain links TRBV5-1 with TRBJ2-5; TRBD1 matches 10 bases. The germline CDR1 and CDR2 sequences are SGHRS and YFSETQ. The trim removed 3 bases at V and 5 bases at J, leaving 7 bases unmatched. The CDR3 length is 15 residues. CDR3 region: CASSSRTGGAETQYF. The CDR3 DNA reads TGCGCCAGCAGCTCCCGGACAGGGGGGGCTGAGACCCAGTACTTC.

V is TRBV7-3 and J is TRBJ1-2, with D perhaps TRBD1 (6 bases). Germline-derived CDR1 and CDR2 are SGHTA and FQGTGA. CDR3 size: 15 residues. The germline V and J ends were trimmed by 5 bases and 0 bases, with 13 bases remaining between them. The CDR3 loop is CASSAEGGTNYGYTF. For the CDR3, the DNA is TGTGCCAGCAGCGCCGAGGGGGGGACTAACTATGGCTACACCTTC.

The chain is built from TRBV14 and TRBJ2-7, with TRBD2 as a possible D gene (6 bases). Germline lookup yields CDR1 SGHDN and CDR2 FVKESK. The V gene lost 5 bases and the J gene lost 5 bases, with 22 bases spanning the gap. The CDR3 totals 16 residues. This CDR3 is CASSSLERGLLNEQYF. The CDR3 DNA follows: TGTGCCAGCAGCTCGTTGGAACGGGGGTTGTTGAACGAGCAGTACTTC.

The chain couples TRBV5-3 to TRBJ2-2; D unclear. Being an ORF, TRBV5-3 has a function that is uncertain. V was clipped by 4 bases and J by 0 bases, with 10 bases between them. This CDR3 spans 15 amino acids. The CDR3 here is CARSKMLANTGELFF. In DNA form, the CDR3 reads TGTGCCAGAAGCAAGATGCTAGCGAACACCGGGGAGCTGTTTTTT.

This chain joins TRBV7-8 and TRBJ2-7, with 9 bases that match TRBD1. V dropped 5 bases and J dropped 4; count of bases not matched to a gene: 12. The CDR3 has 16 amino acids. The germline V gene encodes CDR1 SGHVS and CDR2 FQNEAQ. Here the CDR3 reads CASSGVYRGRGYEQYF. CDR3 nucleotide sequence: TGTGCCAGCAGCGGAGTCTACAGGGGGCGCGGGTACGAGCAGTACTTC.

This chain joins TRBV19 and TRBJ2-3; perhaps TRBD1 as D (5 bases). The CDR3 has 16 amino acids. Germline CDR1 is LNHDA and CDR2 is SQIVND (reference sequence). V was trimmed by 6 bases and J by 6 bases, leaving 22 bases between them. CDR3 coding DNA: TGTGCCAGTAGCATTCACCCCAGGGCCTCTCAGGATACGCAGTATTTT. This translates into CASSIHPRASQDTQYF.

This clone was picked up one time. The rearrangement links TRBV15 to TRBJ2-5; perhaps TRBD2 as D (6 bases). V lost 4 bases to trimming and J lost 2 bases, with 11 bases between them. This CDR3 contains 14 residues. Germline-derived CDR1 and CDR2 are LNHNV and YYDKDF (reference sequence). Here the CDR3 reads CATSKGTVQETQYF. The DNA of the CDR3 is TGTGCCACCAGCAAAGGGACTGTACAAGAGACCCAGTACTTC.

The chain links TRBV5-6 to TRBJ2-1; D uncertain. The CDR3 sequence is 13 residues long. Germline V CDR1 and CDR2: SGHDT, YYEEEE. V lost 0 bases and J lost 6, with 7 bases in between. Written as DNA, the CDR3 is TGTGCCAGCAGCTTGGGAGTTGCCAATGAGCAGTTCTTC. It is translated as CASSLGVANEQFF.

The V gene is TRBV9, the J gene TRBJ2-3; D gene unclear. The V gene lost 3 bases and the J gene lost 0 bases, with 11 bases spanning the gap. Germline V CDR1 and CDR2: SGDLS, YYNGEE. The length of the CDR3 is 15 residues. DNA for the CDR3: TGTGCCAGCAGCGCATTCGGGTCTAGCACAGATACGCAGTATTTT. This sequence encodes CASSAFGSSTDTQYF. The whole variable domain, remainder taken from reference TRBV9 and TRBJ2-3, is DSGVTQTPKHLITATGQRVTLRCSPRSGDLSVYWYQQSLDQGLQFLIQYYNGEERAKGNILERFSAQQFPDLHSELNLSSLELGDSALYFCASSAFGSSTDTQYFGPGTRLTVL.

This chain links TRBV10-3 with TRBJ2-7; D remains unclear. V lost 3 bases and J lost 2, with 17 bases in between. Germline CDR1 reads ENHRY; CDR2 reads SYGVKD. This CDR3 contains 16 residues. The chain's CDR3 is CAISELYQAAAYEQYF. The DNA of the CDR3 is TGTGCCATCAGTGAACTCTATCAGGCAGCCGCCTACGAGCAGTACTTC.

The CDR3 nucleotides are TGTGCCAGCAGTACCTCGTACAGGGGGCGCGGGTATCATGAAGCTTTCTTT. As protein: CASSTSYRGRGYHEAFF. The genes are TRBV27 and TRBJ1-1, with 9 bases identical to TRBD1. The germline V gene encodes CDR1 MNHEY and CDR2 SMNVEV (reference sequence). J lost 7 bases, V lost 5 bases, and 17 bases had no gene match. This CDR3 region has 17 residues.

The chain joins TRBV5-5 to TRBJ1-1; D gene uncertain. The CDR3 is 13 residues long. The V and J ends lost 4 bases and 3 bases respectively, with 10 bases between them. Germline CDR1 SGHKS, CDR2 YYEKEE (reference sequence). The CDR3 DNA follows: TGTGCCAGCAGCACTCCGGGAGACACTGAAGCTTTCTTT. Protein sequence: CASSTPGDTEAFF.

The chain links TRBV18 to TRBJ1-3; weak D call: TRBD1 (6 bases). V shed 0 bases and J shed 3 bases, with 15 bases lying between them. Looked up from germline, CDR1 is KGHSH and CDR2 is LQKENI. This CDR3 is built from 17 residues. The CDR3: CASSPPTTGRIGNTIYF. Here the CDR3 DNA reads TGTGCCAGCTCACCACCAACGACAGGCAGGATTGGAAACACCATATATTTT. Filled out from reference TRBV18 and TRBJ1-3, the complete variable domain reads NAGVMQNPRHLVRRRGQEARLRCSPMKGHSHVYWYRQLPEEGLKFMVYLQKENIIDESGMPKERFSAEFPKEGPSILRIQQVVRGDSAAYFCASSPPTTGRIGNTIYFGEGSWLTVV.

The chain is built from TRBV2 and TRBJ2-2; a possible D gene is TRBD1 (5 bases). The germline V and J ends were trimmed by 6 bases and 3 bases, with 11 bases remaining between them. Germline CDR1 and CDR2: SNHLY and FYNNEI. CDR3 length: 14 amino acids. CDR3 DNA sequence: TGTGCCAGCAGCCCCGACAGTTACACCGGGGAGCTGTTTTTT. Its protein product is CASSPDSYTGELFF. Using reference TRBV2 and TRBJ2-2 for the parts outside the CDR3, the full variable domain is EPEVTQTPSHQVTQMGQEVILRCVPISNHLYFYWYRQILGQKVEFLVSFYNNEISEKSEIFDDQFSVERPDGSNFTLKIRSTKLEDSAMYFCASSPDSYTGELFFGEGSRLTVL.

For the CDR3, the DNA is TGCAGTGCGGGGCAGGACCAGACCCAGTACTTC. It translates to CSAGQDQTQYF. This chain links TRBV20-1 with TRBJ2-5, with a possible D match to TRBD1 (5 bases). There are 11 residues in the CDR3. Trimming removed 6 bases at V and 6 bases at J, with 11 bases between. Germline V CDR1 and CDR2: DFQATT, SNEGSKA (reference sequence).

The chain is built from TRBV9 and TRBJ2-3, with D maybe TRBD2 (6 bases). The length of the CDR3 is 15 residues. Germline V gene lookup returns CDR1 SGDLS and CDR2 YYNGEE. Trimming took off 4 bases at V and 2 bases at J, with 14 bases between the two ends. CDR3 region: CASSPRLVNTDTQYF. For the CDR3, the DNA is TGTGCCAGCAGCCCCCGACTAGTTAACACAGATACGCAGTATTTT.

The chain couples TRBV10-3 to TRBJ2-7; 7 bases are shared with TRBD1. Germline loops: CDR1 ENHRY, CDR2 SYGVKD. There are 17 residues in the CDR3. J was trimmed by 1 base and V by 1 base; bases with no gene match: 10. The DNA for the CDR3 is TGTGCCATCAGTGAGTGGTGGGACAGCCCTGTTTCCTACGAGCAGTACTTC. It codes for CAISEWWDSPVSYEQYF.

The chain couples TRBV7-3 to TRBJ2-3, with TRBD2 matching over 9 bases. Germline V lookup: CDR1 SGHTA, CDR2 FQGTGA. The CDR3 length is 15 residues. J was trimmed by 6 bases and V by 5 bases; bases with no gene match: 9. CDR3 loop: CASSQGLARGDTQYF. CDR3 nucleotide sequence: TGTGCCAGCAGCCAGGGACTAGCAAGAGGGGATACGCAGTATTTT. The complete variable domain, with remaining parts taken from reference TRBV7-3 and TRBJ2-3, reads GAGVSQTPSNKVTEKGKYVELRCDPISGHTALYWYRQSLGQGPEFLIYFQGTGAADDSGLPNDRFFAVRPEGSVSTLKIQRTERGDSAVYLCASSQGLARGDTQYFGPGTRLTVL.

In its sample, this clone was seen once. The chain joins TRBV28 to TRBJ1-4; 9 bases line up with TRBD1. Germline V CDR1 and CDR2: MDHEN, SYDVKM. The CDR3 extends over 13 amino acids. V shed 6 bases, J shed 5 bases, and the junction held 1 base outside the gene matches. For the CDR3, the DNA is TGTGCCAGCAGGGGGACAGGGAATGAAAAACTGTTTTTT. This sequence encodes CASRGTGNEKLFF.

This sequence joins TRBV7-2 and TRBJ2-3; 9 bases fit TRBD2. Unmatched junction bases numbered 7, after V lost 2 bases and J lost 4 bases. The germline CDR1 and CDR2 sequences are SGHTA and FQGNSA. CDR3 length equals 16 residues. The CDR3 here is CASSLLGRGGSDTQYF. For the CDR3, the DNA is TGTGCCAGCAGCTTATTGGGGCGGGGGGGTTCAGATACGCAGTATTTT.

The J gene is TRBJ2-7, the V gene TRBV7-2, with 10 bases fitting TRBD2. The germline V gene encodes CDR1 SGHTA and CDR2 FQGNSA. The CDR3 totals 15 residues. The trim removed 1 base at V and 4 bases at J, leaving 4 bases unmatched. CDR3 sequence: CASSLESGGAYEQYF. For the CDR3, the DNA is TGTGCCAGCAGCTTAGAGAGCGGGGGGGCTTACGAGCAGTACTTC.

J is TRBJ1-1 and V is TRBV18; D not certain. Germline CDR1 and CDR2: KGHSH and LQKENI. The CDR3 has 14 residues. The V end was cut by 2 bases, the J end by 11 bases, with 18 bases between. The CDR3 bases are TGTGCCAGCTCACCAGCGACTCCAAAGGCCGACGCTTTCTTT. Translating gives CASSPATPKADAFF.